This T cell receptor beta chain stems from a study of CD8 T cells in Susac syndrome. V lost 5 bases to trimming and J lost 0 bases, with 11 bases between them. The CDR3 is made up of 14 amino acids. Per the germline V gene, CDR1 is SQVTM and CDR2 is ANQGSEA. Random hexamers primed reverse transcription of about 0.5 to 1 ug RNA. TCRdb re-called the immunoSEQ multiplex PCR reads with MiXCR, one entry per CDR3 protein. The sample records 350,000 to 550,000 distinct CDR3 sequences, around 83% being singletons. CD8+ and CD4+ T cells were negatively isolated; TEMRA cells were FACS-enriched. The chain couples TRBV29-1 to TRBJ2-1; D assignment may be TRBD1 or TRBD2 (5 bases each). What was sequenced was CD8+ T cells from PBMCs. The sequence was collected from a human donor with multiple sclerosis. CDR3 loop: CSVPGPNSYNEQFF. CDR3 DNA sequence: TGCAGCGTTCCGGGACCGAACTCCTACAATGAGCAGTTCTTC.